The T cell receptor beta chain under discussion was sequenced for a study of cytomegalovirus exposure and HLA in healthy donors. V lost 4 bases, J lost 0 bases, and 29 bases lay in between. The CDR3 extends over 20 amino acids. Germline V gene sequence: CDR1 SGHRS, CDR2 YFSETQ. Sequenced by immunoSEQ multiplex PCR; TCRdb stores in-frame clones only, minus some. The data show hundreds of thousands of clones, more than 80% seen once. Sequencing input: PBMCs. The rearrangement links TRBV5-1 to TRBJ2-7; TRBD1 is a possible D gene (8 bases). The origin of this receptor is a woman aged 18-29 years in good health and CMV-seronegative. CDR3 sequence: CASSPKTTGGQGGGSYEQYF. The CDR3 DNA is TGCGCCAGCAGCCCGAAAACGACGGGAGGACAGGGTGGGGGCTCCTACGAGCAGTACTTC.